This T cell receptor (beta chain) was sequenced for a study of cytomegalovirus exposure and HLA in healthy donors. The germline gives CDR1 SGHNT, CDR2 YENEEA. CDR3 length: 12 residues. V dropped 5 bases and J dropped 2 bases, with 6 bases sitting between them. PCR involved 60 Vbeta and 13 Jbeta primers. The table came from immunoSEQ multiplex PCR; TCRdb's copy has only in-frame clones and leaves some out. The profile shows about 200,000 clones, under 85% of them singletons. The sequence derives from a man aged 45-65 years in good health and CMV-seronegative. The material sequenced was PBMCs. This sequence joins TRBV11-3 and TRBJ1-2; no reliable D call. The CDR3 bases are TGTGCCAGCAGCCGGTACAACTATGGCTACACCTTC. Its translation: CASSRYNYGYTF.